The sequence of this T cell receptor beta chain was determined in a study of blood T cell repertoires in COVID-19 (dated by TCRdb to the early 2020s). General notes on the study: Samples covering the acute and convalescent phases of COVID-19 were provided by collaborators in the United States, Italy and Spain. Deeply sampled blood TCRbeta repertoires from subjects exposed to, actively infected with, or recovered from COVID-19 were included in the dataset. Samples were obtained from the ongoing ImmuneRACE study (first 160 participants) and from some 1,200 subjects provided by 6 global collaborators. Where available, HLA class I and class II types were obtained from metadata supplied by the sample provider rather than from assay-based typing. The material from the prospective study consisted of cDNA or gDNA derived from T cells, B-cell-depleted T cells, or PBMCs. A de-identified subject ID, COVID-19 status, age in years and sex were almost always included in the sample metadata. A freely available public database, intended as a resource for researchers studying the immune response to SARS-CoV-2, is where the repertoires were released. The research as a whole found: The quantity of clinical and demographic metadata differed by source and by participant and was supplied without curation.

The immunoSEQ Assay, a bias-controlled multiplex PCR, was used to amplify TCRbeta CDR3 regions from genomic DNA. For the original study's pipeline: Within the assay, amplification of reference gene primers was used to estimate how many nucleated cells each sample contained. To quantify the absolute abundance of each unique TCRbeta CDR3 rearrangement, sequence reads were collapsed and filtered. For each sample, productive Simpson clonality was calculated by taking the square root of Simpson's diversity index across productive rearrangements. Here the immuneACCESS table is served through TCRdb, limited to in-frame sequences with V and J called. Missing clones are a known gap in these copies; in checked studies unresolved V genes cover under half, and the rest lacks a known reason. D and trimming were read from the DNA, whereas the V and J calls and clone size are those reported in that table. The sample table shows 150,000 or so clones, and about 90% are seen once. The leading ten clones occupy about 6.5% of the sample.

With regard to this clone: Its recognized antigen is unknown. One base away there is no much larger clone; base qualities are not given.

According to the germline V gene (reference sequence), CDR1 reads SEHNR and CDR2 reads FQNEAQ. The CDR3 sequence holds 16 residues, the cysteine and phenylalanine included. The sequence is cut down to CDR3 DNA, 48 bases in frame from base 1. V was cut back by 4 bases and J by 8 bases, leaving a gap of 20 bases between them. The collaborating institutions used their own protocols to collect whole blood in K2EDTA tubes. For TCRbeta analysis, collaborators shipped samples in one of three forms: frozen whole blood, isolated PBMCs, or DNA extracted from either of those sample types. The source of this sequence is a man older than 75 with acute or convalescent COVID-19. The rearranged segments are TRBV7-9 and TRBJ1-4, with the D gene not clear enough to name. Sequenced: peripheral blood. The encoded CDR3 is CASSSIVLQDREKLFF. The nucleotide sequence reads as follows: TGTGCCAGCAGCTCTATTGTTTTGCAGGATCGAGAAAAACTGTTTTTT.